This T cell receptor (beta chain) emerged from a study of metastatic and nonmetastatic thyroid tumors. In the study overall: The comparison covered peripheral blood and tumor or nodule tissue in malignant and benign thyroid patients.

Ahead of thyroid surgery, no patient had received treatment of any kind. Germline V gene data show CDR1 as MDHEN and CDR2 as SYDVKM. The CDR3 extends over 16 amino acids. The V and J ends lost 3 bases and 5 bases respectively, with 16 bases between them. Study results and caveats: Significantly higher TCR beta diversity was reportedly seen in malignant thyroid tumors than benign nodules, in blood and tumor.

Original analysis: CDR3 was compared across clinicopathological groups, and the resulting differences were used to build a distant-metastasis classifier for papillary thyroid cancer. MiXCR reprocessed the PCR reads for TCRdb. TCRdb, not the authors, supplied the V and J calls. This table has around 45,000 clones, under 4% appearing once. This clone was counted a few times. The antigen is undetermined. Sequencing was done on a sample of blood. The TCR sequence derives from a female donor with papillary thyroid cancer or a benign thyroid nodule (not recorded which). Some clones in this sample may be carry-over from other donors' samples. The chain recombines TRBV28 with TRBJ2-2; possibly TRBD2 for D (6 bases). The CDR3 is CASSFYPAGHTGELFF. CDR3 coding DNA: TGTGCCAGCAGTTTTTACCCAGCGGGCCATACCGGGGAGCTGTTTTTT.